The sequence of this TCR beta chain was determined in a study of T-cell reconstitution after alpha-beta-depleted transplantation in children. The germline CDR1 and CDR2 sequences are DFQATT and SNEGSKA (reference sequence). This CDR3 comprises 15 residues. Trimming took 6 bases from V and 2 from J, leaving 17 bases between them. Unique molecular identifiers were used to barcode this TCRbeta library. From the PCR reads, TCRdb called clonotypes with MiXCR, one entry per CDR3 protein. The table has over 150,000 distinct CDR3 sequences, 6% to 7% seen once; the top ten hold 3%. This clonotype has at least ten counts.

The chain has TRBV20-1 and TRBJ2-1; D possibly corresponds to TRBD2 (6 bases). The receptor was derived from a human donor who donated a stem cell graft to a child with Wiskott-Aldrich syndrome. Specimen: PBMCs from the stem cell graft donor, collected from the stem cell graft. For the CDR3, the DNA is TGCAGTGCCGAGGAGGGCACTCAACCCTACAATGAGCAGTTCTTC. As protein: CSAEEGTQPYNEQFF.